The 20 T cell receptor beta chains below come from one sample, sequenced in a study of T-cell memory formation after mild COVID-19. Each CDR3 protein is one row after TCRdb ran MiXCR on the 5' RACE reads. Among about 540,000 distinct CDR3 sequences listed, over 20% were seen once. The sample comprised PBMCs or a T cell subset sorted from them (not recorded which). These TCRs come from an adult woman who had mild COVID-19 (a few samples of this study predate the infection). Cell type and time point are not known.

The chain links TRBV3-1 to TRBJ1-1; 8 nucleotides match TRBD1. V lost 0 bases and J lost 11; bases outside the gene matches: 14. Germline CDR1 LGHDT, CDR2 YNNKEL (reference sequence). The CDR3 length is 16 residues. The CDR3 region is CASSQDGQGWGVRAFF. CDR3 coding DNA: TGTGCCAGCAGCCAAGATGGACAGGGATGGGGTGTGAGGGCTTTCTTT.

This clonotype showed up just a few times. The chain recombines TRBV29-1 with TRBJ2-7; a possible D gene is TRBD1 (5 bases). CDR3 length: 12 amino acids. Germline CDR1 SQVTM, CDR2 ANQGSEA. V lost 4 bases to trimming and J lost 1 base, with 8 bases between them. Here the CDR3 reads CSVGQRSYEQYF. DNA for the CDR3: TGCAGCGTTGGACAGAGATCCTACGAGCAGTACTTC.

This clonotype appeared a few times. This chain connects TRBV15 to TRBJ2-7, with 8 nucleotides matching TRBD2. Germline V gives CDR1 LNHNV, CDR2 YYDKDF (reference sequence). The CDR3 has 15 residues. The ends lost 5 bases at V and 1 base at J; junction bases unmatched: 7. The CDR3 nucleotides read TGTGCCACCAGCTTGGGAGTAGCGGGGTCCTACGAGCAGTACTTC. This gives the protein CATSLGVAGSYEQYF.

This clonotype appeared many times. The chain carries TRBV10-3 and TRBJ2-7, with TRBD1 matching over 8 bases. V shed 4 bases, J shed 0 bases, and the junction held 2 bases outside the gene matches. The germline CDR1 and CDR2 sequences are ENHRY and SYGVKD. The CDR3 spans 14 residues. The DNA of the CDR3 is TGTGCCATCAGTGCGGGACAGGCCTCCTACGAGCAGTACTTC. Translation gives CAISAGQASYEQYF.

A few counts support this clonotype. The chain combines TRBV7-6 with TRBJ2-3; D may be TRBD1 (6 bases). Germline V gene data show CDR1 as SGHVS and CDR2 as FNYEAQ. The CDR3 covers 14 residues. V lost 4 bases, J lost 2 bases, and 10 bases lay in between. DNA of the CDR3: TGTGCCAGCAGCTCGGGACACCTCACAGATACGCAGTATTTT. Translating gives CASSSGHLTDTQYF.

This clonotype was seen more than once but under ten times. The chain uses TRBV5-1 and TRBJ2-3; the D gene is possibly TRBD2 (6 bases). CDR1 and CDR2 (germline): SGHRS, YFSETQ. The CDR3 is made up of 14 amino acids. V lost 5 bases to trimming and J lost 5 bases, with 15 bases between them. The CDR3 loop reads CASSWGTAVDTQYF. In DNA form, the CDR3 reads TGCGCCAGCAGTTGGGGGACTGCGGTAGATACGCAGTATTTT.

CDR3 region: CASSQEAPLTDSSYNSPLHF. As DNA, the CDR3 is TGCGCCAGCAGCCAAGAGGCCCCCCTGACAGACAGCTCCTATAATTCACCCCTCCACTTT. The J gene is TRBJ1-6, the V gene TRBV4-1, with D tentatively TRBD1 (5 bases). Germline CDR1 and CDR2: MGHRA and YSYEKL. The CDR3 is 20 amino acids. The V end was cut by 0 bases, the J end by 0 bases, with 18 bases between.

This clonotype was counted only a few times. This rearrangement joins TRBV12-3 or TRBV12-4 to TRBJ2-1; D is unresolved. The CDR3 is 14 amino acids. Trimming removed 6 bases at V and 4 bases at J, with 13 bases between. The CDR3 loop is CASRGPPIYNEQFF. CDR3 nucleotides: TGTGCCAGCAGAGGACCTCCTATTTACAATGAGCAGTTCTTC.

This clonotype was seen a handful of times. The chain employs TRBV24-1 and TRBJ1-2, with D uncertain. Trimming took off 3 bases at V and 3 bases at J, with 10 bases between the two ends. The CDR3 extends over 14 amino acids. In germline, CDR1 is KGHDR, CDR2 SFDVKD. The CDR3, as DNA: TGTGCCACCAGTGATCCCCCGAAGGACTATGGCTACACCTTC. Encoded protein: CATSDPPKDYGYTF.

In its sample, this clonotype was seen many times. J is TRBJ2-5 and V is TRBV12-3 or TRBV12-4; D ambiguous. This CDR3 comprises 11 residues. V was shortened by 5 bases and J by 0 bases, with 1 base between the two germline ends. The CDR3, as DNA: TGTGCCAGCAGTGACCAAGAGACCCAGTACTTC. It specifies CASSDQETQYF.

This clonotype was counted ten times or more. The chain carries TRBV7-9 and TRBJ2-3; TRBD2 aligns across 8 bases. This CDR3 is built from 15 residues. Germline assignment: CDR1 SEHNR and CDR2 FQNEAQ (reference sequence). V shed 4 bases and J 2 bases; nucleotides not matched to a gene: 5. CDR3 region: CASSSGLGFTDTQYF. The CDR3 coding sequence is TGTGCCAGCAGCTCGGGACTAGGGTTCACAGATACGCAGTATTTT.

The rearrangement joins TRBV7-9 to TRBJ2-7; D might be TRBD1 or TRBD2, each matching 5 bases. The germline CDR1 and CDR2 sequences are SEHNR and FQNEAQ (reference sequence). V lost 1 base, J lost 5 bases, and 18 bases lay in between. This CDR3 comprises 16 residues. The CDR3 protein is CASSLGVTGPFDEQYF. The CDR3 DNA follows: TGTGCCAGCAGCTTAGGTGTCACGGGGCCATTTGACGAGCAGTACTTC.

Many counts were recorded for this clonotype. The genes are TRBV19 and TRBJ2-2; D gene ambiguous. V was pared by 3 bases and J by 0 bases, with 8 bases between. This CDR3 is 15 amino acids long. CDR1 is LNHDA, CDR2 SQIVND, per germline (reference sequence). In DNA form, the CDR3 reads TGTGCCAGTAGTATCTCTCTATCGAACACCGGGGAGCTGTTTTTT. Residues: CASSISLSNTGELFF.

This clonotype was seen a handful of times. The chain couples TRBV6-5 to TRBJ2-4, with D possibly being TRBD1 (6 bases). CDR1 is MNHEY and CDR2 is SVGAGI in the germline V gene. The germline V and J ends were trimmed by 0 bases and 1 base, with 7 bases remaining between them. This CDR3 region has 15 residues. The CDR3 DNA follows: TGTGCCAGCAGTTACTCGAGGGGGGCCAAAAACATTCAGTACTTC. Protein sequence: CASSYSRGAKNIQYF.

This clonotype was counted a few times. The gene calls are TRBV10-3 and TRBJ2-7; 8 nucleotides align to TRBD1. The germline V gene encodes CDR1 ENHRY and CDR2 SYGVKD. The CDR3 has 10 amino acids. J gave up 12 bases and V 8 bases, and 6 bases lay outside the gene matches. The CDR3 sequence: CAIGAGGAYF. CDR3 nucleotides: TGTGCCATCGGGGCAGGGGGCGCGTACTTC.

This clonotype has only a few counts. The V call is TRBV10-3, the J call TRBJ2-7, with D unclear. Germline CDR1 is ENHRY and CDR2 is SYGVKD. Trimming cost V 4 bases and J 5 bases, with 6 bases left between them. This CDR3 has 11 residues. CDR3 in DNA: TGTGCCATCAGTGTGGGTAACGAGCAGTACTTC. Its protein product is CAISVGNEQYF.

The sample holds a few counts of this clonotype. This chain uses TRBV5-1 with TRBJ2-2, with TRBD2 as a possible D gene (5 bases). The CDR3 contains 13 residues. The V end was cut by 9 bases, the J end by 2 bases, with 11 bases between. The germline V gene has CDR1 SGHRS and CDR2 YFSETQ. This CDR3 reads CATRSGNTGELFF. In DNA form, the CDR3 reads TGCGCCACCCGGAGCGGCAACACCGGGGAGCTGTTTTTT.

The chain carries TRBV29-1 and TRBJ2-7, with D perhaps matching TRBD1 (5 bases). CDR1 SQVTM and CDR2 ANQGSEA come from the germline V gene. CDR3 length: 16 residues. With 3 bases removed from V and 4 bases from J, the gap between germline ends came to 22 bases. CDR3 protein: CSVESGVAGNEYEQYF. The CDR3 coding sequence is TGCAGCGTTGAGTCCGGTGTTGCAGGGAATGAGTACGAGCAGTACTTC.

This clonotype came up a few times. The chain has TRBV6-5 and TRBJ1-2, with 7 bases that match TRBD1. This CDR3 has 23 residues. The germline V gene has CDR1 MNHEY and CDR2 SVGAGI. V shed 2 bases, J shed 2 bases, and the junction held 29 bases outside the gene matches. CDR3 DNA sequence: TGTGCCAGCAGTTACACGGGGGACCTGAGGTGGATTGGGACAGTTCCCCTCAACTATGGCTACACCTTC. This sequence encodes CASSYTGDLRWIGTVPLNYGYTF.

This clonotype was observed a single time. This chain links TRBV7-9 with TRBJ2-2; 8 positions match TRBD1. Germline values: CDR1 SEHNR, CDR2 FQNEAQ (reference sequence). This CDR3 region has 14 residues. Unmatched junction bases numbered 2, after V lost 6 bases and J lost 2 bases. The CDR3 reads CASRTGDNTGELFF. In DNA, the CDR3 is TGTGCCAGCAGGACAGGGGATAACACCGGGGAGCTGTTTTTT.